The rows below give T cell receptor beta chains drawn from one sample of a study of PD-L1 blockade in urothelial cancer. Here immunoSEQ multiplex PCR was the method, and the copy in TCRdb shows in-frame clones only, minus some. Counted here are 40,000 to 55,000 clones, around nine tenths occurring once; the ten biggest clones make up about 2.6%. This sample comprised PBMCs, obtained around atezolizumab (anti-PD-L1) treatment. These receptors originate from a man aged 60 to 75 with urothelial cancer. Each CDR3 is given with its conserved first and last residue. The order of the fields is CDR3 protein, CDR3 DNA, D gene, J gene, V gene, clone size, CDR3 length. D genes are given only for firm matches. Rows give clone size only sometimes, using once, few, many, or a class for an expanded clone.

CDR3aa: CASAKDSSGYGYTF
CDR3nt: TGTGCCAGCGCGAAGGACAGTAGTGGCTATGGCTACACCTTC
d_gene: NA
j_gene: TRBJ1-2
v_gene: TRBV18
abundance: NA
len: 14

CDR3aa: CASSGQGRTEAFF
CDR3nt: TGTGCCAGTAGTGGACAGGGAAGGACTGAAGCTTTCTTT
d_gene: TRBD1
j_gene: TRBJ1-1
v_gene: TRBV19
abundance: NA
len: 13

CDR3aa: CASSLLSGSPAYNEQFF
CDR3nt: TGTGCCAGCAGCCTTCTAAGCGGGAGTCCCGCCTACAATGAGCAGTTCTTC
d_gene: TRBD2
j_gene: TRBJ2-1
v_gene: TRBV7-2
abundance: NA
len: 17

CDR3aa: CASSPLGASNTGELFF
CDR3nt: TGCGCCAGCAGCCCCTTAGGGGCCTCGAACACCGGGGAGCTGTTTTTT
d_gene: NA
j_gene: TRBJ2-2
v_gene: TRBV5-1
abundance: once
len: 16

CDR3aa: CASSLNRVLNNEQFF
CDR3nt: TGTGCCAGCAGCTTGAACAGGGTTTTAAACAATGAGCAGTTCTTC
d_gene: NA
j_gene: TRBJ2-1
v_gene: TRBV5-4
abundance: NA
len: 15

CDR3aa: CASSVTGGSNTGELFF
CDR3nt: TGTGCCAGCAGCGTAACGGGGGGCTCAAACACCGGGGAGCTGTTTTTT
d_gene: NA
j_gene: TRBJ2-2
v_gene: TRBV9
abundance: NA
len: 16

CDR3aa: CASSRTGGIADTQYF
CDR3nt: TGTGCCAGCAGTCGGACAGGGGGCATCGCAGATACGCAGTATTTT
d_gene: TRBD1
j_gene: TRBJ2-3
v_gene: TRBV6-4
abundance: NA
len: 15

CDR3aa: CASSLERGYTF
CDR3nt: TGTGCCAGCAGTTTAGAGAGGGGCTACACCTTC
d_gene: NA
j_gene: TRBJ1-2
v_gene: TRBV28
abundance: NA
len: 11

CDR3aa: CASSSPGLAGSGQFF
CDR3nt: TGTGCCAGCAGTTCCCCGGGACTAGCGGGATCCGGGCAGTTCTTC
d_gene: TRBD2
j_gene: TRBJ2-1
v_gene: TRBV28
abundance: NA
len: 15

CDR3aa: CASRQLEHNYGYTF
CDR3nt: TGCGCCAGCCGACAGTTGGAGCATAACTATGGCTACACCTTC
d_gene: NA
j_gene: TRBJ1-2
v_gene: TRBV5-1
abundance: NA
len: 14

CDR3aa: CASSIAGGGADTQYF
CDR3nt: TGTGCCAGCTCAATAGCGGGGGGAGGGGCGGATACGCAGTATTTT
d_gene: TRBD2
j_gene: TRBJ2-3
v_gene: TRBV19
abundance: NA
len: 15

CDR3aa: CASSLGAGAEAFF
CDR3nt: TGCGCCAGCAGCTTGGGGGCAGGGGCTGAAGCTTTCTTT
d_gene: NA
j_gene: TRBJ1-1
v_gene: TRBV5-1
abundance: NA
len: 13

CDR3aa: CASSLMAGGKIGETQYF
CDR3nt: TGTGCCAGCAGCTTAATGGCGGGAGGCAAGATAGGAGAGACCCAGTACTTC
d_gene: TRBD2
j_gene: TRBJ2-5
v_gene: TRBV7-2
abundance: NA
len: 17

CDR3aa: CASSVQGFSAEQFF
CDR3nt: TGTGCCAGCTCAGTACAGGGTTTTTCGGCTGAGCAGTTCTTC
d_gene: NA
j_gene: TRBJ2-1
v_gene: TRBV18
abundance: once
len: 14

CDR3aa: CASSSSDRAGNTIYF
CDR3nt: TGTGCCAGCAGTTCCTCGGACAGGGCTGGAAACACCATATATTTT
d_gene: TRBD1
j_gene: TRBJ1-3
v_gene: TRBV28
abundance: NA
len: 15

CDR3aa: CASSSNRDRVSHKYF
CDR3nt: TGTGCCAGCAGCTCAAACCGGGACAGGGTCTCCCACAAGTACTTC
d_gene: TRBD1
j_gene: TRBJ2-7
v_gene: TRBV7-8
abundance: once
len: 15

CDR3aa: CASSVEGQLNTEAFF
CDR3nt: TGTGCCAGCAGCGTAGAAGGACAGTTAAACACTGAAGCTTTCTTT
d_gene: NA
j_gene: TRBJ1-1
v_gene: TRBV9
abundance: NA
len: 15

CDR3aa: CASSLEGNMFVPQHF
CDR3nt: TGTGCCAGCAGCTTAGAGGGGAATATGTTCGTTCCCCAGCATTTT
d_gene: NA
j_gene: TRBJ1-5
v_gene: TRBV7-2
abundance: NA
len: 15

CDR3aa: CASFVGNTIYF
CDR3nt: TGTGCCAGCTTCGTTGGAAACACCATATATTTT
d_gene: NA
j_gene: TRBJ1-3
v_gene: TRBV2
abundance: NA
len: 11

CDR3aa: CACAGRSGADQPQHF
CDR3nt: TGTGCCTGCGCCGGACGGTCAGGGGCGGATCAGCCCCAGCATTTT
d_gene: NA
j_gene: TRBJ1-5
v_gene: TRBV30
abundance: NA
len: 15

CDR3aa: CASRVSGSGTGELFF
CDR3nt: TGCGCCAGCAGGGTTAGCGGGAGCGGCACCGGGGAGCTGTTTTTT
d_gene: TRBD2
j_gene: TRBJ2-2
v_gene: TRBV5-1
abundance: NA
len: 15

CDR3aa: CSVETRTEAFF
CDR3nt: TGCAGCGTTGAGACTAGGACTGAAGCTTTCTTT
d_gene: NA
j_gene: TRBJ1-1
v_gene: TRBV29-1
abundance: NA
len: 11